This T cell receptor beta chain was retrieved from a study of T-cell reconstitution after alpha-beta-depleted transplantation in children. Whole-study results and caveats: By about two months after transplant, alpha-beta T cells reportedly arose from several hundred graft clones that had expanded. Elevated TCRbeta diversity at day 60 was traced, in some patients, to surviving recipient T cells and thymic progenitors. The authors attributed T-cell counts and diversity one year after transplant mostly to newly produced T cells.

This clonotype was counted only a few times. What it binds is unknown. One end of the junction varies from germline; a read error may be responsible. The germline V gene encodes CDR1 DFQATT and CDR2 SNEGSKA (reference sequence). The CDR3 is 15 residues long. Library preparation (for TCRbeta) was performed with unique molecular identifiers. Each CDR3 protein gets one entry after TCRdb re-called the PCR reads with MiXCR. The sample yields about 110,000 distinct CDR3 sequences, about 6.4% seen once. Sequences were derived from PBMCs, mostly from graft donor cells, sampled 360 days after TCRalphabeta/CD19-depleted stem cell transplant. The genes are TRBV20-1 and TRBJ2-4, with D possibly TRBD1 on 7 matching bases. This clonotype originated in a male patient between 2 and 9 years old who had a stem cell transplant for acute lymphoblastic leukemia, so the T cells may come from the graft donor. CDR3: CSARDIFMEEGAGRF. CDR3 nucleotide sequence: TGCAGTGCTAGAGATATTTTCATGGAGGAGGGGGCGGGGCGGTTC.